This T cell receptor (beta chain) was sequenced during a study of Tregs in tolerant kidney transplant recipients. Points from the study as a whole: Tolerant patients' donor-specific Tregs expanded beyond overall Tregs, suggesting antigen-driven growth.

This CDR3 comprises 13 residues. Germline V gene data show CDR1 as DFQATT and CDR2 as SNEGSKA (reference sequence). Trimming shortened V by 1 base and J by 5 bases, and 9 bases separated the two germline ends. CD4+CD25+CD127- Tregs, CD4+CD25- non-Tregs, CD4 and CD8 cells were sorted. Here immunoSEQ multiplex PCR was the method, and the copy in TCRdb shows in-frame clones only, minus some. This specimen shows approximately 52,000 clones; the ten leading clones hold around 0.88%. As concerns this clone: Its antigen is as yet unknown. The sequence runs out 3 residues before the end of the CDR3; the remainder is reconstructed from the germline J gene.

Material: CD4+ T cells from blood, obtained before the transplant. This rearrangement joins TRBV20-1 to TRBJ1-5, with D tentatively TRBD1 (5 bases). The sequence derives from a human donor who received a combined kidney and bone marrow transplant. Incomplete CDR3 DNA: TGCAGTGCTAGAGGGACACCAGATCAGCCC. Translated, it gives CSARGTPDQP. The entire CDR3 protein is CSARGTPDQPQHF.